This TCR beta chain is drawn from a study of CD8 T cells in Susac syndrome (dated by TCRdb to about 2019). Notes on the research overall: Among the Susac syndrome patients who were sequenced, clinically active disease was present in more than 5 and clinical remission was observed in roughly 8. The study used repertoire sequencing to test whether antigen drove CD8+ T cell activation and differentiation in Susac syndrome. At blood withdrawal, Susac syndrome patients were therapy-naive, treated with corticosteroids (with IVIg additionally given to some), or treated with IVIg alone. Overall study outcomes, separate from this receptor: The CD4+ T cell repertoire of patients with Susac syndrome showed no detectable clonal expansion. The number of individuals in the TCR sequencing and HLA analysis was recognized as being relatively small.

For CDR1 and CDR2, the germline V gene (reference sequence) lists GTSNPN and SVGIG. The CDR3 holds 12 amino acids from the cysteine to the phenylalanine. The entry retains the CDR3 DNA only, 36 bases that are in frame from base 1. V is shortened by 2 bases, J by 3 bases, and the region joining them spans 7 bases. Peripheral blood CD8+ and CD4+ T cells from healthy donors, Susac syndrome patients and multiple sclerosis patients were profiled using high-throughput TCR beta sequencing. The Susac syndrome patients fulfilled recently defined diagnostic criteria for definite or probable disease. CD8+ TEMRA cells were enriched by FACS, while bulk CD8+ and CD4+ T cells were purified by magnetic negative isolation. Blood was drawn into EDTA tubes, processed within 24 hours, and PBMCs were isolated by density gradient centrifugation. PBMCs intended for TCR sequencing were cryopreserved in liquid nitrogen and thawed later in a water bath at 37 degrees C. Purity of sorted or isolated CD4+, CD8+ and CD8+ TEMRA cells was at least 90%.

RNA was extracted with the RNeasy kit and about 0.5 to 1 ug was reverse transcribed using random hexamers. The immunoSEQ multiplex PCR assay, covering 54 Vbeta and 13 Jbeta segments, was used to amplify TCR beta CDR3 regions. Bias from PCR amplification was corrected by using a synthetic template baseline for primer optimization and for computational correction. The paper's data handling went like this. Reads were annotated to V, D and J genes per IMGT and analyzed with immunoSEQ Analyzer, keeping only productive sequences. To calculate clonality, Shannon entropy was normalized by log2 of the number of productive unique sequences and then subtracted from one. For each patient and control, public and private clones were evaluated among the 100 most prevalent clones. Clones were defined as Susac-specific if absent from the healthy and MS cohorts, from approximately 1,100 published viral clones and from other ImmuneACCESS disease sequences. TCRdb's own reprocessing of the public reads used fastp at Q25 and MiXCR and kept productive beta chains. Each CDR3 protein gets just one entry, which takes the most common genes and DNA from the rows behind it. TCRdb assigned the V and J calls; the authors' analysis was not used. The sample table shows 200,000 to 300,000 distinct CDR3 sequences, and roughly 95% are seen once. Of the sample, around 0.1% falls within the top ten clones.

As concerns this clonotype: Its specific antigen is unknown. No much larger clone is present one base from it, and per-base qualities are unavailable.

Sequencing was done on a sample of CD4+ T cells from PBMCs. This sequence was found in a human donor with Susac syndrome. The chain is made from TRBV30 and TRBJ1-1; matching of 5 bases hints at TRBD1 as the D gene. This receptor has the CDR3 CAWSTGHTEAFF. The nucleotide sequence is given as TGTGCCTGGAGTACGGGGCACACTGAAGCTTTCTTT.